Each of the 9 T cell receptor beta chains below was sequenced from the same sample in a study of T cell repertoires in cytomegalovirus infection. TCRdb fed the reads into MiXCR, producing one record per CDR3 protein. This sample carries 200,000 to 300,000 distinct CDR3 sequences, roughly 9% of them seen once, and the ten largest clones take around 15%. Sequencing was performed on PBMCs. The receptors were gathered from a human donor in good health (CMV status not recorded). Some clones in this sample may be carry-over from other donors' samples.

The table lists this clonotype with a few counts. The chain uses TRBV6-2 or TRBV6-3 and TRBJ2-7, with D perhaps TRBD2 (6 bases). There are 13 residues in the CDR3. Germline CDR1 reads MNHEY; CDR2 reads SVGEGT. Deletions cut 6 bases from V and 3 bases from J, with 12 bases between. The CDR3 protein is CASRTAGGYEQYF. In DNA, the CDR3 is TGTGCCAGCAGAACGGCCGGGGGCTACGAGCAGTACTTC.

This chain joins TRBV7-2 and TRBJ2-6; 10 positions agree with TRBD1. The trim removed 3 bases at V and 4 bases at J, leaving 9 bases unmatched. The CDR3 consists of 18 residues. CDR1 SGHTA and CDR2 FQGNSA come from the germline V gene. CDR3 residues: CASSFAGTGELGANVLTF. The CDR3 bases are TGTGCCAGCAGCTTTGCCGGGACAGGGGAGTTAGGGGCCAACGTCCTGACTTTC.

This clonotype was counted ten times or more. The CDR3: CASSSLLEQFF. The CDR3 DNA reads TGTGCCAGCAGTTCCCTATTGGAGCAGTTCTTC. The chain joins TRBV6-2 or TRBV6-3 to TRBJ2-1, with D hard to call. V lost 4 bases and J 10 bases, leaving 8 bases between the germline ends. There are 11 residues in the CDR3. CDR1 and CDR2 (germline): MNHEY, SVGEGT.

This clonotype was seen ten or more times. The V gene is TRBV28, the J gene TRBJ1-1; TRBD1 matches 7 bases. The CDR3 contains 15 residues. J lost 0 bases, V lost 8 bases, and 9 bases had no gene match. Germline CDR1 MDHEN, CDR2 SYDVKM. The CDR3 region is CASGTPGQMNTEAFF. The CDR3 nucleotides read TGTGCCAGCGGTACACCGGGACAGATGAACACTGAAGCTTTCTTT.

This clonotype was found a few times. The chain recombines TRBV20-1 with TRBJ2-7; 10 bases map to TRBD2. CDR3 length: 15 residues. Trimming took 1 base from V and 6 from J; bases not matched to a gene: 9. The germline V gene encodes CDR1 DFQATT and CDR2 SNEGSKA (reference sequence). The CDR3, as DNA: TGCAGTGCTAGAGGCAGGGGACTAGCGACCTTCGAGCAGTACTTC. Translating it yields CSARGRGLATFEQYF.

In this sample, this clonotype turned up many times. The chain is built from TRBV7-8 and TRBJ2-7; possible D gene TRBD2, 6 bases. V lost 1 base and J lost 7, with 11 bases in between. Germline CDR1 reads SGHVS; CDR2 reads FQNEAQ. The CDR3 length is 13 residues. The CDR3 loop is CASSLGPAGEQYF. CDR3 sequence (DNA): TGTGCCAGCAGCTTAGGTCCGGCGGGGGAGCAGTACTTC.

This clonotype was detected a few times. The chain couples TRBV12-3 or TRBV12-4 to TRBJ2-7; D possibly uses TRBD1 or TRBD2 (6 bases each). CDR3 length equals 16 residues. Trimming left V 2 bases short and J 2 bases short, with 16 bases between. CDR3 nucleotides: TGTGCCAGCAGTTTATCGGTTCTAGGGGGGACCTACGAGCAGTACTTC. Amino acids: CASSLSVLGGTYEQYF.

This clonotype has ten or more counts. CDR3 coding DNA: TGTGCCAGCAGCTTAGCCGGGACTAGCGGGAGGAGTCAGTTCTTC. Its translation is CASSLAGTSGRSQFF. The rearrangement links TRBV7-2 to TRBJ2-1, with TRBD2 identical over 15 bases. The germline V gene encodes CDR1 SGHTA and CDR2 FQGNSA. The CDR3 extends over 15 amino acids. V was clipped by 0 bases and J by 13 bases; unmatched bases: 4.

The rearrangement uses TRBV19 and TRBJ1-2; possible D gene TRBD1, 6 bases. The CDR3 is 13 residues long. V lost 5 bases, J lost 8 bases, and 15 bases lay in between. Germline CDR1 and CDR2: LNHDA and SQIVND (reference sequence). The CDR3 DNA sequence: TGTGCCAGTAGTTACTCCGGGACAACGGGCTACACCTTC. Translation: CASSYSGTTGYTF.